The following is a T cell receptor beta chain sequence with its context. Antigen unknown. Here immunoSEQ multiplex PCR was the method, and the copy in TCRdb shows in-frame clones only, minus some. The table lists roughly 29,000 clones, over 80% of them singletons. The J segment lost 5 bases and the V segment lost 0 bases, leaving 4 bases of the junction unmatched. From germline, CDR1 is KGHSH and CDR2 LQKENI. This CDR3 has 16 residues. Specified time point: week 3, after first cycle of checkpoint inhibitor. No patient had earlier systemic cancer treatment, concurrent immunosuppressants, or another active cancer. This sample was taken from a study of blood T cell dynamics during melanoma immunotherapy. Study overall: First-line therapy was either pembrolizumab or nivolumab with ipilimumab for metastatic melanoma. Study results and limitations: At W3, later disease-control patients showed bifurcated PBMC repertoire changes, unlike progressors.

The chain combines TRBV18 with TRBJ2-7; TRBD2 agrees at 13 bases. The origin of this receptor is a human donor with melanoma. The sample in question was blood, obtained from a patient treated with checkpoint blockade. The CDR3 sequence is CASSPPLAGGFHEQYF. As DNA, the CDR3 is TGTGCCAGCTCACCACCACTAGCGGGAGGGTTCCACGAGCAGTACTTC.